This T cell receptor (beta chain) stems from a study of molecular identifiers for immune sequencing clone quantification. Study-level points and caveats: Identical TCR molecules sharing a barcode could underestimate highly expanded clone sizes. Single-cell amounts of spiked Jurkat TCR RNA were reportedly detectable among about a million naive cells. Clones that had above 20 RNA copies took up over 97% of effector molecules but under 1% in naive cells.

Sorted naive CD8 T cells were those defined as CD8+CD4-CCR7+CD45RA+. The V gene's germline CDR1 is SGHVS and CDR2 FQNEAQ. Trimming cost V 1 base and J 6 bases; bases outside gene matches: 8. The CDR3 covers 15 residues. There are a few counts of this clonotype. What it binds is not known. MiXCR, applied by TCRdb to the PCR reads, yields one record per CDR3 protein. The sample lists about 35,000 distinct CDR3 sequences, approximately 17% occurring once. This chain links TRBV7-8 with TRBJ1-2; 7 nucleotides line up with TRBD1. This receptor was identified in a human donor in good health. Some libraries in this study had Jurkat cell RNA spiked in. Specimen: naive CD8+ T cells from blood, with Jurkat cell RNA spiked in. Subset specified: FACS-sorted CD8+CD4-CCR7+CD45RA+ naive T cells. The CDR3 here is CASSLGQGNGDGYTF. The CDR3 coding sequence is TGTGCCAGCAGCTTAGGACAGGGAAACGGGGATGGCTACACCTTC.